Below, 24 T cell receptor beta chains from the same sample are listed, as sequenced in a study of cytomegalovirus exposure and HLA in healthy donors (dated by TCRdb to about 2017). Libraries were made using the immunoSEQ multiplex PCR assay. For the multiplex PCR, a mixture combining 60 forward primers for TCR Vbeta segments and 13 reverse primers for TCR Jbeta segments was used. The table was pulled from immuneACCESS by TCRdb, which kept in-frame rearrangements only. Such tables lose some clones; where checked, under half of the loss comes from unresolved V genes, and the rest has no known cause. This sample holds fewer than 140,000 clones; 70% to 75% were observed only once. Less than 3% of the sample belongs to the ten largest clones. The sample was PBMCs. These receptors came from a female donor in good health and CMV-seronegative.

The chain is built from TRBV7-6 and TRBJ1-2; 9 nucleotides line up with TRBD1. The ends lost 0 bases at V and 0 bases at J; junction bases unmatched: 8. The CDR3 contains 18 residues. CDR1 is SGHVS, CDR2 FNYEAQ, per germline. CDR3 sequence reads: CASSLAVGQGSANYGYTF. The CDR3, as DNA: TGTGCCAGCAGCTTAGCGGTGGGACAGGGCTCCGCTAACTATGGCTACACCTTC.

The DNA of the CDR3 is TGTGCCAGCAGTTATACCGTCACTGCCTACGAGCAGTACTTC. Translating gives CASSYTVTAYEQYF. The gene calls are TRBV27 and TRBJ2-7; D is undetermined. Germline lookup yields CDR1 MNHEY and CDR2 SMNVEV (reference sequence). The CDR3 runs to 14 residues. Trimming removed 4 bases from V and 2 bases from J, with 12 bases in between.

This clone was detected only a few times. The chain joins TRBV7-2 to TRBJ2-7; D unresolved. CDR1 is SGHTA, CDR2 FQGNSA, per germline. The V and J ends lost 5 bases and 0 bases respectively, with 11 bases between them. This CDR3 spans 14 amino acids. CDR3 protein: CASSQYRSSYEQYF. The CDR3 DNA sequence: TGTGCCAGCAGCCAGTACAGAAGCTCCTACGAGCAGTACTTC.

This clone was seen repeatedly, ten times or more. The chain recombines TRBV5-4 with TRBJ2-3; tentative D call: TRBD1 (5 bases). There are 15 residues in the CDR3. V lost 0 bases, J lost 2 bases, and 10 bases lay in between. The germline V gene has CDR1 SGHNT and CDR2 YYREEE (reference sequence). The CDR3 reads CASSLGGGNTDTQYF. The DNA of the CDR3 is TGTGCCAGCAGCTTGGGGGGCGGAAACACAGATACGCAGTATTTT.

The V call is TRBV7-6, the J call TRBJ1-2; D is unclear. CDR3 length equals 14 residues. Germline values: CDR1 SGHVS, CDR2 FNYEAQ. V lost 5 bases, J lost 4 bases, and 14 bases lay in between. The CDR3 sequence: CASSLNPSIYGYTF. The CDR3, as DNA: TGTGCCAGCAGCCTAAACCCGTCCATCTATGGCTACACCTTC.

V usage is TRBV4-2 and J usage is TRBJ2-7; 8 positions agree with TRBD1. Matching the DNA end better, TRBJ2-5 makes the J call doubtful. CDR1 is LGHNA and CDR2 is YNFKEQ in the germline V gene. The CDR3 sequence is 16 residues long. The CDR3 coding sequence is TGTGCCAGCAGCCAAGATCAAGGGACAGGCCGGGTGACCCAGTACTTC. The encoded protein is CASSQDQGTGRVTQYF.

This clone was recorded only once. The gene calls are TRBV11-2 and TRBJ2-7; TRBD2 matches 10 bases. Germline V lookup: CDR1 SGHAT, CDR2 FQNNGV. CDR3 length equals 16 residues. After removal of 5 bases from V and 1 base from J, the junction contained 8 bases not matched to a gene. The chain's CDR3 is CASSPRLAGGSYEQYF. The CDR3 DNA sequence: TGTGCCAGCAGCCCGAGATTAGCGGGAGGATCCTACGAGCAGTACTTC.

The chain is built from TRBV14 and TRBJ2-5; TRBD1 aligns across 10 bases. CDR1 SGHDN and CDR2 FVKESK come from the germline V gene. Germline trimming cut 4 bases from V and 2 bases from J; bases unmatched to any gene: 7. The CDR3 sequence is 16 residues long. The CDR3 sequence is CASSLGQGVFQETQYF. CDR3 in DNA: TGTGCCAGCAGCCTTGGACAGGGGGTATTTCAAGAGACCCAGTACTTC.

This chain uses TRBV7-2 with TRBJ2-4; unclear D gene. The V end lost 0 bases, the J end lost 5 bases, and 11 bases lay between the germline ends. The CDR3 contains 15 residues. CDR1 is SGHTA and CDR2 is FQGNSA in the germline V gene. CDR3 coding DNA: TGTGCCAGCAGCTTAGCGCCGAACTCCCAAAACATTCAGTACTTC. Encoded protein: CASSLAPNSQNIQYF.

This clone was detected once. The J gene is TRBJ2-1, the V gene TRBV7-9; 8 positions match TRBD2. This CDR3 is 17 amino acids long. The germline CDR1 and CDR2 sequences are SEHNR and FQNEAQ (reference sequence). With 4 bases clipped from V and 5 bases from J, the junction kept 13 bases outside the gene matches. The CDR3: CASSYLFSGGLHNEQFF. The CDR3 coding sequence is TGTGCCAGCAGCTACCTTTTTTCGGGAGGGCTACACAATGAGCAGTTCTTC.

This clone appeared a few times. CDR3 residues: CASSFQQTVGYTF. In DNA, the CDR3 is TGTGCCAGCAGTTTTCAACAGACCGTCGGCTACACCTTC. J is TRBJ1-2 and V is TRBV28; D not certain. This CDR3 has 13 residues. V lost 3 bases and J 8 bases, leaving 13 bases between the germline ends. Germline V gives CDR1 MDHEN, CDR2 SYDVKM.

This chain joins TRBV7-9 and TRBJ2-7, with a possible D match to TRBD1 (7 bases). The CDR3 extends over 13 amino acids. Deletions cut 4 bases from V and 6 bases from J, with 13 bases between. Germline V gene sequence: CDR1 SEHNR, CDR2 FQNEAQ (reference sequence). This CDR3 reads CASSSPGGSEQYF. The CDR3 DNA reads as TGTGCCAGCAGCTCCCCAGGGGGGAGCGAGCAGTACTTC.

The rearrangement joins TRBV11-2 to TRBJ1-1; D gene ambiguous. CDR1 is SGHAT and CDR2 is FQNNGV in the germline V gene. V lost 5 bases, J lost 2 bases, and 9 bases lay in between. The CDR3 totals 13 residues. CDR3 loop: CASSIHRNTEAFF. CDR3 DNA: TGTGCCAGCAGCATACACCGAAACACTGAAGCTTTCTTT. Full variable domain (missing parts from reference TRBV11-2 and TRBJ1-1): EAGVAQSPRYKIIEKRQSVAFWCNPISGHATLYWYQQILGQGPKLLIQFQNNGVVDDSQLPKDRFSAERLKGVDSTLKIQPAKLEDSAVYLCASSIHRNTEAFFGQGTRLTVV.

A few counts support this clone. This sequence joins TRBV19 and TRBJ2-1; TRBD2 agrees at 7 bases. J was trimmed by 4 bases and V by 1 base; bases with no gene match: 7. CDR1 is LNHDA and CDR2 is SQIVND in the germline V gene (reference sequence). CDR3 size: 16 residues. The CDR3 reads CASSIVGGRLYNEQFF. The CDR3 region has the DNA TGTGCCAGTAGTATAGTGGGAGGGCGCCTTTACAATGAGCAGTTCTTC.

This clone was seen more than once but under ten times. The CDR3 nucleotides read TGTGCCAGCAGTTATACAGTTCCCTACGAGCAGTACTTC. Residues: CASSYTVPYEQYF. The chain has TRBV11-3 and TRBJ2-7, with D unclear. Per the germline V gene, CDR1 is SGHNT and CDR2 is YENEEA. This CDR3 is built from 13 residues. The ends were cut back, 6 bases at V and 2 bases at J, with 11 bases in the middle.

The CDR3 DNA is TGTGCCAGCAGCTTAGGTATAGTCGGACTCACTGAAGCTTTCTTT. Translated, it gives CASSLGIVGLTEAFF. The chain is built from TRBV11-2 and TRBJ1-1, with D uncertain. Germline-derived CDR1 and CDR2 are SGHAT and FQNNGV. V dropped 1 base and J dropped 4 bases, with 13 bases sitting between them. CDR3 size: 15 residues.

This chain joins TRBV7-3 and TRBJ2-1, with 9 nucleotides matching TRBD2. V gave up 4 bases and J gave up 9 bases; unmatched junction bases: 4. The CDR3 loop spans 13 amino acids. CDR1 SGHTA and CDR2 FQGTGA come from the germline V gene. CDR3 bases: TGTGCCAGCAGCTCAATAGCGGGAGTTGAGCAGTTCTTC. This encodes CASSSIAGVEQFF.

The chain employs TRBV5-4 and TRBJ2-3; D is ambiguous. The CDR3 has 16 amino acids. Germline values: CDR1 SGHNT, CDR2 YYREEE (reference sequence). Trimming shortened V by 3 bases and J by 2 bases, and 16 bases separated the two germline ends. Here the CDR3 DNA reads TGTGCCAGCAGCTCGCTAGGTGACCTCCCCACAGATACGCAGTATTTT. Translation gives CASSSLGDLPTDTQYF.

The V gene is TRBV25-1, the J gene TRBJ2-7, with TRBD2 matching 8 bases. CDR1 MGHDK and CDR2 SYGVNS come from the germline V gene. V lost 1 base, J lost 3 bases, and 5 bases stayed unmatched. The CDR3 is 15 amino acids. CDR3 amino acids: CASSEWSGRIYEQYF. CDR3 nucleotides: TGTGCCAGCAGTGAATGGAGCGGGAGAATCTACGAGCAGTACTTC.

This rearrangement joins TRBV4-3 to TRBJ2-7; TRBD2 agrees at 14 bases. Germline loops: CDR1 LGHNA, CDR2 YSLEER. This CDR3 is 17 amino acids long. V was clipped by 3 bases and J by 3 bases; unmatched bases: 7. CDR3 sequence reads: CASSHVGTSGRDYEQYF. CDR3 bases: TGCGCCAGCAGCCACGTCGGGACTAGCGGGAGAGACTACGAGCAGTACTTC.

This clone occurred once. The CDR3 DNA reads as TGCGCCAGCAGCTGGAGCGGGAGAGCATACAATGAGCAGTTCTTC. Its protein product is CASSWSGRAYNEQFF. The chain links TRBV5-1 to TRBJ2-1; 8 bases agree with TRBD2. Losses at the gene ends were 3 bases for V and 4 bases for J; bases not matched to a gene: 6. The CDR3 is 15 amino acids. Germline assignment: CDR1 SGHRS and CDR2 YFSETQ.

The rearrangement uses TRBV27 and TRBJ2-1; TRBD2 matches 8 bases. CDR1 is MNHEY and CDR2 is SMNVEV in the germline V gene (reference sequence). V lost 3 bases and J lost 5; bases outside the gene matches: 3. The CDR3 loop spans 14 amino acids. The CDR3 DNA reads TGTGCCAGCAGTTTTACTAGCGGCAACAATGAGCAGTTCTTC. As protein: CASSFTSGNNEQFF.

The CDR3 reads CASSPDGGRGYTF. In DNA form, the CDR3 reads TGTGCCAGCTCACCAGACGGTGGGAGAGGCTACACCTTC. The chain uses TRBV18 and TRBJ1-2; D is uncertain. Germline loops: CDR1 KGHSH, CDR2 LQKENI. This CDR3 is 13 amino acids long. Trimming stripped 2 bases from V and 8 bases from J, with 12 bases between.

DNA of the CDR3: TGTGCCAGCAGCCCGATACCCGGTGACACCATATATTTT. Its translation is CASSPIPGDTIYF. The chain uses TRBV5-4 and TRBJ1-3; no firm D call. Trimming removed 4 bases from V and 8 bases from J, with 13 bases in between. The germline V gene has CDR1 SGHNT and CDR2 YYREEE (reference sequence). The CDR3 runs to 13 residues.